These 21 T cell receptor beta chains were all obtained from the same sample, sequenced in a study of T cell repertoires in cytomegalovirus infection. Antigen specificity for these receptors is unknown. Via MiXCR, TCRdb re-called the reads, giving one row per CDR3 protein. The table has 450,000 to 600,000 distinct CDR3 sequences, about 39% seen once. The sample consisted of cultured PBMCs, taken from culture after CMV antigen stimulation. Receptor source: a human donor in good health (CMV status not recorded). Some clones in this sample may be carry-over from other donors' samples.

This clonotype was observed a handful of times. An end of the junction differs from the germline gene, which may be a read error. This chain uses TRBV7-8 with TRBJ2-2; D is perhaps TRBD2 (5 bases). Germline CDR1 is SGHVS and CDR2 is FQNEAQ. CDR3 length equals 15 residues. DNA of the CDR3: TGTGCCAGCAGCTTAGCCATGGCAGGCACCGGGGAGCTGTCTTTT. Translating it yields CASSLAMAGTGELSF.

The chain uses TRBV7-2 and TRBJ2-1; D remains unclear. Trimming removed 5 bases from V and 10 bases from J, with 9 bases in between. The CDR3 is 11 residues long. CDR1 and CDR2 (germline): SGHTA, FQGNSA. The CDR3 loop is CASSPQWEQFF. In DNA form, the CDR3 reads TGTGCCAGCAGCCCGCAGTGGGAGCAGTTCTTC. The full variable domain, with the rest looked up from reference TRBV7-2 and TRBJ2-1, is GAGVSQSPSNKVTEKGKDVELRCDPISGHTALYWYRQSLGQGLEFLIYFQGNSAPDKSGLPSDRFSAERTGGSVSTLTIQRTQQEDSAVYLCASSPQWEQFFGPGTRLTVL.

The J gene is TRBJ1-2, the V gene TRBV2; D not resolved. The CDR3 sequence is 15 residues long. V lost 1 base and J lost 1, with 10 bases in between. Germline CDR1 is SNHLY and CDR2 is FYNNEI. The CDR3 reads CASSEEGNLNYGYTF. Here the CDR3 DNA reads TGTGCCAGCAGTGAAGAGGGAAACCTTAACTATGGCTACACCTTC.

The rearrangement links TRBV3-1 to TRBJ2-2, with D unresolved. Trimming removed 1 base at V and 0 bases at J, with 6 bases between. The CDR3 contains 15 residues. Germline CDR1 is LGHDT and CDR2 is YNNKEL (reference sequence). CDR3 nucleotide sequence: TGTGCCAGCAGCCAAGGGGATCCGAACACCGGGGAGCTGTTTTTT. Translating gives CASSQGDPNTGELFF.

The genes are TRBV7-9 and TRBJ2-7; 8 nucleotides align to TRBD1. Germline V gene data show CDR1 as SEHNR and CDR2 as FQNEAQ (reference sequence). Trimming cost V 5 bases and J 2 bases; bases outside gene matches: 8. CDR3 length equals 15 residues. CDR3 sequence reads: CASSAPGQATYEQYF. The CDR3 bases are TGTGCCAGCAGCGCACCGGGACAGGCTACCTACGAGCAGTACTTC.

The chain is built from TRBV3-1 and TRBJ2-5; D is ambiguous. The CDR3 length is 13 residues. Germline values: CDR1 LGHDT, CDR2 YNNKEL (reference sequence). V lost 4 bases, J lost 5 bases, and 11 bases lay in between. This CDR3 is CASSRAWVETQYF. The CDR3 DNA reads as TGTGCCAGCAGCCGGGCCTGGGTGGAGACCCAGTACTTC.

This clonotype was found a few times. The CDR3 protein is CASSRTSGKMEQYF. DNA for the CDR3: TGTGCCAGCAGTAGGACTAGCGGGAAGATGGAGCAGTACTTC. The J gene is TRBJ2-7, the V gene TRBV12-3 or TRBV12-4; 12 nucleotides line up with TRBD2. The CDR3 is 14 residues long. Trimming cost V 5 bases and J 7 bases; bases outside gene matches: 6.

This chain connects TRBV18 to TRBJ2-2, with TRBD2 as a possible D gene (6 bases). Germline V lookup: CDR1 KGHSH, CDR2 LQKENI. V lost 6 bases and J lost 5, with 16 bases in between. The CDR3 has 15 amino acids. The CDR3 here is CASSETSGLTGELFF. The CDR3 DNA sequence: TGTGCCAGCTCCGAAACCAGCGGGTTGACCGGGGAGCTGTTTTTT.

The rearrangement uses TRBV7-2 and TRBJ2-7; TRBD1 aligns across 10 bases. The J segment lost 4 bases and the V segment lost 1 base, leaving 4 bases of the junction unmatched. The CDR3 loop spans 15 amino acids. CDR1 is SGHTA, CDR2 FQGNSA, per germline. In nucleotides, the CDR3 is TGTGCCAGCAGCTTAGTAGGGACAGGGGTTTACGAGCAGTACTTC. It encodes CASSLVGTGVYEQYF.

This chain joins TRBV20-1 and TRBJ2-7, with D perhaps assigned TRBD1 or TRBD2 (5 bases each). Between the trimmed V and J ends, which lost 0 bases and 2 bases, there was a span of 14 bases. This CDR3 contains 15 residues. CDR1 is DFQATT and CDR2 is SNEGSKA in the germline V gene (reference sequence). Here the CDR3 reads CSAREGPPSAYEQYF. Written as DNA, the CDR3 is TGCAGTGCTAGAGAGGGACCGCCCTCAGCCTACGAGCAGTACTTC.

This rearrangement joins TRBV7-4 to TRBJ2-2; D not certain. The CDR3 extends over 16 amino acids. Per germline, CDR1 SGHVT and CDR2 SQSDAQ. V was pared by 1 base and J by 5 bases, with 14 bases between. The CDR3 bases are TGTGCCAGCAGCTTAGGTTTGGTCGCAAGGACCGGGGAGCTGTTTTTT. This gives the protein CASSLGLVARTGELFF.

This clonotype was detected many times. The J gene is TRBJ2-7, the V gene TRBV7-2; D unclear. V was pared by 2 bases and J by 5 bases, with 4 bases between. In germline, CDR1 is SGHTA, CDR2 FQGNSA. The CDR3 length is 11 residues. CDR3 protein: CASSLWNEQYF. The CDR3 nucleotides are TGTGCCAGCAGCTTATGGAACGAGCAGTACTTC.

The genes are TRBV20-1 and TRBJ1-2, with D perhaps matching TRBD1 (6 bases). The CDR3 spans 13 residues. Deletions cut 1 base from V and 8 bases from J, with 14 bases between. The germline gives CDR1 DFQATT, CDR2 SNEGSKA (reference sequence). The CDR3 bases are TGCAGTGCTAGAGCGACGGGGGCGGGAGGCTACACCTTC. Translating gives CSARATGAGGYTF.

This clonotype appeared once. The chain uses TRBV24-1 and TRBJ1-2; a weak D match, TRBD1 (5 bases). V lost 4 bases to trimming and J lost 3 bases, with 5 bases between them. CDR3 length: 12 residues. Germline V lookup: CDR1 KGHDR, CDR2 SFDVKD. CDR3 sequence: CATSEQDYGYTF. In nucleotides, the CDR3 is TGTGCCACCAGTGAACAGGACTATGGCTACACCTTC.

This clonotype has more than one count but fewer than ten. This chain uses TRBV7-6 with TRBJ1-1; 8 nucleotides line up with TRBD1. The V segment lost 8 bases and the J segment 8 bases; nucleotides outside the gene matches: 4. This CDR3 spans 11 amino acids. Germline CDR1 SGHVS, CDR2 FNYEAQ. The CDR3 loop reads CASSGGAEAFF. Here the CDR3 DNA reads TGTGCCAGCTCAGGGGGCGCCGAAGCTTTCTTT.

The rearrangement links TRBV12-3 or TRBV12-4 to TRBJ1-1; D gene uncertain. The V end was cut by 0 bases, the J end by 8 bases, with 10 bases between. The CDR3 is 13 amino acids. The CDR3 sequence is CASSLAGPGEAFF. The DNA of the CDR3 is TGTGCCAGCAGTTTAGCAGGGCCAGGAGAAGCTTTCTTT.

The genes are TRBV10-3 and TRBJ1-6; 8 nucleotides agree with TRBD1. Germline trimming cut 4 bases from V and 9 bases from J; bases unmatched to any gene: 5. This CDR3 is 14 amino acids long. Germline CDR1 is ENHRY and CDR2 is SYGVKD. This CDR3 is CAISGDRLISPLHF. CDR3 DNA sequence: TGTGCCATCAGTGGGGACAGGCTGATTTCACCCCTCCACTTT.

This clonotype was counted a few times. CDR3 amino acids: CASTSQQGAYEQYF. As DNA, the CDR3 is TGTGCCAGCACCTCCCAACAGGGGGCCTACGAGCAGTACTTC. V usage is TRBV28 and J usage is TRBJ2-7; 8 nucleotides align to TRBD1. The CDR3 covers 14 residues. The ends lost 7 bases at V and 2 bases at J; junction bases unmatched: 7. The germline V gene has CDR1 MDHEN and CDR2 SYDVKM.

V usage is TRBV2 and J usage is TRBJ1-2, with a tentative D call TRBD1 (5 bases). The germline V and J ends were trimmed by 7 bases and 5 bases, with 17 bases remaining between them. Per the germline V gene, CDR1 is SNHLY and CDR2 is FYNNEI. The CDR3 spans 14 residues. CDR3 sequence: CASKDDSAAYGYTF. CDR3 sequence (DNA): TGTGCCAGCAAAGACGACAGCGCCGCTTATGGCTACACCTTC. The full variable domain, in which reference TRBV2 and TRBJ1-2 provide the parts outside the CDR3, is EPEVTQTPSHQVTQMGQEVILRCVPISNHLYFYWYRQILGQKVEFLVSFYNNEISEKSEIFDDQFSVERPDGSNFTLKIRSTKLEDSAMYFCASKDDSAAYGYTFGSGTRLTVV.

This chain connects TRBV7-2 to TRBJ2-1, with D perhaps TRBD2 (6 bases). Germline CDR1 reads SGHTA; CDR2 reads FQGNSA. V dropped 5 bases and J dropped 9 bases, with 14 bases sitting between them. This CDR3 is 13 amino acids long. The DNA for the CDR3 is TGTGCCAGCAGCCCGCGACTAGTGGGTGAGCAGTTCTTC. Protein product: CASSPRLVGEQFF.

In this sample, this clonotype turned up a few times. This chain joins TRBV7-8 and TRBJ2-1; D is possibly TRBD1 (6 bases). The CDR3 length is 16 residues. Trimming took off 4 bases at V and 3 bases at J, with 16 bases between the two ends. Germline values: CDR1 SGHVS, CDR2 FQNEAQ. CDR3 DNA sequence: TGTGCCAGCAGCTCCCAGTACCGGGACAACTACAATGAGCAGTTCTTC. Translation gives CASSSQYRDNYNEQFF.